This T cell receptor beta chain was obtained from a study of Ad26.COV2.S vaccination and SARS-CoV-2 variants listed by TCRdb under 2021. With respect to the entire study: Sequencing of the TCRbeta repertoire served to evaluate the specificity and breadth of SARS-CoV-2-reactive T cell receptors following Ad26.COV2.S vaccination. A total of about 30 samples were included in the TCR-sequenced set, comprising around 19 Ad26.COV2.S vaccine recipients, 5 placebo recipients and 8 SARS-CoV-2 convalescent individuals. Points the paper makes about the study in general: After vaccination, substantial breadth of spike-specific CD8+ and CD4+ T cell responses was reported. Compared with placebo recipients, Ad26.COV2.S recipients showed higher spike-specific TCR breadth (P = 0.0014). The authors noted that the TCR breadth and depth analyses may have underestimated total T cell responses. Vaccine and placebo recipients had comparable non-spike TCR breadth, which fits with the vaccine containing only spike.

The immunoSEQ Assay was used to sequence TCRbeta CDR3 regions. After extraction, genomic DNA underwent amplification by bias-controlled multiplex PCR, followed by high-throughput sequencing. The source study handled its data this way. To quantify the absolute abundance of each unique TCRbeta CDR3 region, sequences were collapsed and filtered. T cell fraction was estimated by normalization of TCRbeta template counts to usable DNA, with usable DNA being measured through amplification of reference genes present in all nucleated cells. Repertoire TCRs were annotated as SARS-CoV-2-specific when V gene, CDR3 amino acid sequence and J gene were exactly matched to a known reactive TCR set. The reference SARS-CoV-2 TCR set was obtained from MIRA and was filtered for enrichment in COVID-19-positive ImmuneCODE repertoires, whereby public or cross-reactive TCRs were removed. Drawing on the MIRA antigens, annotated TCRs were analysed further at the level of specific ORF or position within ORF. Depth was the summed frequency of annotated unique rearrangements, while breadth was defined as annotated unique rearrangements over total unique productive rearrangements. Two-sided Wilcoxon rank-sum tests were used to compare TCR breadth between groups. In TCRdb, the immuneACCESS table is reduced to in-frame sequences with V and J assigned. These tables do not hold every clone; where another copy was compared, an unresolved V gene accounts for under half, and the others remain unexplained. The DNA gave D and trimming, while V, J and clone size come from that table. The sample table holds approximately 400,000 clones, of which 92% were seen once. Clones ranked in the top ten supply about 3.9% of the sample.

This clone was counted only a few times. The antigen it recognizes is unknown. Base qualities were left out, and no much larger clone turns up one base away. This sample's time point label indicates: individuals recovered from natural SARS-CoV-2 infection. As encoded in the germline V gene (reference sequence), CDR1 is SEHNR while CDR2 is FQNEAQ. V and J lose 0 bases and 4 bases, and a span of 12 bases separates them. Measured from the cysteine to the phenylalanine, the CDR3 is 15 residues long. Of all the DNA, just the CDR3 is kept, 45 bases in frame from base 1. This TCR was sampled from a human donor who had recovered from COVID-19. The sequences come from peripheral blood, collected after recovery from COVID-19. The chain employs TRBV7-9 and TRBJ2-5; no D gene is confidently identified. The DNA sequence reads TGTGCCAGCAGCTTAGCGGCCGCCCAAGGAGAGACCCAGTACTTC. The encoded protein is CASSLAAAQGETQYF.